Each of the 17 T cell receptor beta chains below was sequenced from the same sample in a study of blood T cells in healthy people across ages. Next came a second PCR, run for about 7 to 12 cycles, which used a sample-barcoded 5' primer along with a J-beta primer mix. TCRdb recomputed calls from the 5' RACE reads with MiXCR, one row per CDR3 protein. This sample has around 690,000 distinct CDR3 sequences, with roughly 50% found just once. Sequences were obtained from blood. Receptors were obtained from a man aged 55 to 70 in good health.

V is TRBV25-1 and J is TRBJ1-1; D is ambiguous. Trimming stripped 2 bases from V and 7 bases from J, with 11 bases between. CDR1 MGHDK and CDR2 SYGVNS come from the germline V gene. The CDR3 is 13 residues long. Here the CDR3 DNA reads TGTGCCAGCAGTGAAGTTGGGATGGGTGAAGCTTTCTTT. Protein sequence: CASSEVGMGEAFF.

In DNA form, the CDR3 reads TGTGCCATCACCGAAGGGACAGGGGCCGATACGCAGTATTTT. It translates to CAITEGTGADTQYF. V usage is TRBV10-3 and J usage is TRBJ2-3, with TRBD1 identical over 10 bases. This CDR3 has 14 amino acids. Germline V gene lookup returns CDR1 ENHRY and CDR2 SYGVKD. The J segment lost 6 bases and the V segment lost 7 bases, leaving 7 bases of the junction unmatched.

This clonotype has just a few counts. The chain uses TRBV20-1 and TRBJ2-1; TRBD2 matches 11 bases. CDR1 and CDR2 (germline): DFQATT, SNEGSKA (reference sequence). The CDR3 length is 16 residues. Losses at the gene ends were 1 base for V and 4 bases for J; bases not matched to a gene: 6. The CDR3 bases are TGCAGTGCTAGAGGGTTAGCGGGGGGGCGGTACAATGAGCAGTTCTTC. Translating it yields CSARGLAGGRYNEQFF.

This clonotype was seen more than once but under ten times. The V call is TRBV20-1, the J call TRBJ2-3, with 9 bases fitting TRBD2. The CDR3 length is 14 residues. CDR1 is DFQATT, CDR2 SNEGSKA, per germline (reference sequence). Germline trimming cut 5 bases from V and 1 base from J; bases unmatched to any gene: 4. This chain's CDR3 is CSAATSGRTDTQYF. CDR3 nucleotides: TGCAGTGCTGCGACTAGCGGACGCACAGATACGCAGTATTTT.

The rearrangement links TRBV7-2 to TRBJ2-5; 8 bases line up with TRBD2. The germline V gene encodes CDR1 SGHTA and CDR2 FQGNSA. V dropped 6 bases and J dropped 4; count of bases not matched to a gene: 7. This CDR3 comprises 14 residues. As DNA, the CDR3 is TGTGCCAGCAGACCACGGGGGGGCCGAGAGACCCAGTACTTC. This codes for CASRPRGGRETQYF.

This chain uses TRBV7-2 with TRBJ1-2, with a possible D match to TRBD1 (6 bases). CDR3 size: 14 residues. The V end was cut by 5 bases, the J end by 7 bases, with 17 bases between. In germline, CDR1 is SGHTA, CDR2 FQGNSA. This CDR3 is CASSPGQPPGGYTF. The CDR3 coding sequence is TGTGCCAGCAGCCCCGGACAGCCCCCGGGTGGCTACACCTTC. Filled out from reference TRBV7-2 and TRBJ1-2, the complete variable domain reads GAGVSQSPSNKVTEKGKDVELRCDPISGHTALYWYRQSLGQGLEFLIYFQGNSAPDKSGLPSDRFSAERTGGSVSTLTIQRTQQEDSAVYLCASSPGQPPGGYTFGSGTRLTVV.

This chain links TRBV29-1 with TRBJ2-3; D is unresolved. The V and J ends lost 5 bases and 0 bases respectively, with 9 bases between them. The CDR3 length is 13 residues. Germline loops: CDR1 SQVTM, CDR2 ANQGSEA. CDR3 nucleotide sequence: TGCAGCGTTTTAATACGGAGCACAGATACGCAGTATTTT. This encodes CSVLIRSTDTQYF.

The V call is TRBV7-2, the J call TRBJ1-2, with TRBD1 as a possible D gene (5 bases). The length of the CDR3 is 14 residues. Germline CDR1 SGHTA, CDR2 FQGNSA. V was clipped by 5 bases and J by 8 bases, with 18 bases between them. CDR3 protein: CASSAYRDRQGYTF. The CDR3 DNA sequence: TGTGCCAGCAGCGCATACCGGGATCGACAGGGCTACACCTTC.

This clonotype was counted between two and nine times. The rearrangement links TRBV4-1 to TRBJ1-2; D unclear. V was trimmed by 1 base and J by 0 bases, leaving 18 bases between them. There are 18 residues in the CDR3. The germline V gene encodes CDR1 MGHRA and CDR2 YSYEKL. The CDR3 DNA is TGCGCCAGCAGCCAAGTTACAGACCCCGTAAAAGCTAACTATGGCTACACCTTC. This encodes CASSQVTDPVKANYGYTF.

This CDR3 reads CASSPDASGETQYF. DNA for the CDR3: TGTGCCAGCAGCCCCGACGCTAGTGGAGAGACCCAGTACTTC. V is TRBV7-9 and J is TRBJ2-5; D is unresolved. The CDR3 spans 14 residues. V was pared by 5 bases and J by 4 bases, with 14 bases between. Germline assignment: CDR1 SEHNR and CDR2 FQNEAQ (reference sequence).

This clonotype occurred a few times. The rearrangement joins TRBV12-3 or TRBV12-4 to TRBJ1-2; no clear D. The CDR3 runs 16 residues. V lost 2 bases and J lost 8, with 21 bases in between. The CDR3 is CASSLTDHPGSRGYTF. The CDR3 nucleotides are TGTGCCAGCAGTTTAACCGACCATCCGGGATCGAGAGGCTACACCTTC.

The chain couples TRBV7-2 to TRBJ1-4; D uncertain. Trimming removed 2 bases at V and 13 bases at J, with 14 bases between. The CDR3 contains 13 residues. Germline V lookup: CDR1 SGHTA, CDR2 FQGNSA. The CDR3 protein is CASSLRLASRLFF. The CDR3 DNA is TGTGCCAGCAGCTTACGATTGGCCTCTCGACTGTTTTTT.

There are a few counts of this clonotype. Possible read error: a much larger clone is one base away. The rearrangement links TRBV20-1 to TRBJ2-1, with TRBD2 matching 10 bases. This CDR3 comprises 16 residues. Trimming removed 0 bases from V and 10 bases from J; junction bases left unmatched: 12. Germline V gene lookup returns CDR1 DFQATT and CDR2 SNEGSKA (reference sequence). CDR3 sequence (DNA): TGCAGTGCTAGAGATCCCAATAGCGGGGGGAGCTACGAGCAGTTCTTC. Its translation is CSARDPNSGGSYEQFF.

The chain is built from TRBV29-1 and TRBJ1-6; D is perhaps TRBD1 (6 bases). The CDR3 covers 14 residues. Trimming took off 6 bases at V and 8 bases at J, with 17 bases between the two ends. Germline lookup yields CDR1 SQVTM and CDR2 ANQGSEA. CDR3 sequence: CSVATQGLDSPLHF. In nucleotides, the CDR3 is TGCAGCGTAGCCACACAGGGTCTGGATTCACCCCTCCACTTT.

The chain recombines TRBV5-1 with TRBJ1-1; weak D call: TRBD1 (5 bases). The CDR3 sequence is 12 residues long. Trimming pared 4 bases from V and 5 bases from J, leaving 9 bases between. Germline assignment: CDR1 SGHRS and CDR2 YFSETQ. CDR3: CASSPDSTEAFF. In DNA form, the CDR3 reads TGCGCCAGCAGCCCCGACAGTACTGAAGCTTTCTTT. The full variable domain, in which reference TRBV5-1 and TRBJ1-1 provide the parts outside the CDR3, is KAGVTQTPRYLIKTRGQQVTLSCSPISGHRSVSWYQQTPGQGLQFLFEYFSETQRNKGNFPGRFSGRQFSNSRSEMNVSTLELGDSALYLCASSPDSTEAFFGQGTRLTVV.

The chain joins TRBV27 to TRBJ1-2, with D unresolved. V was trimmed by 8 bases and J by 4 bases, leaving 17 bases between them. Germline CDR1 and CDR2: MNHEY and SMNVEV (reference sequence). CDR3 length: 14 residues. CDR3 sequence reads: CASAHTLTGYGYTF. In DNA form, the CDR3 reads TGTGCCAGCGCCCATACGTTAACCGGCTATGGCTACACCTTC.

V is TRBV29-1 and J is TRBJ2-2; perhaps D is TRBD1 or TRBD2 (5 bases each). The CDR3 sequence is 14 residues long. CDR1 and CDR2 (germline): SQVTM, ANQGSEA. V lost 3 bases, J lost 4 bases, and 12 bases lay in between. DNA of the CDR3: TGCAGCGTTGAGGGGGAGTTCGGCACCGGGGAGCTGTTTTTT. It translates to CSVEGEFGTGELFF.